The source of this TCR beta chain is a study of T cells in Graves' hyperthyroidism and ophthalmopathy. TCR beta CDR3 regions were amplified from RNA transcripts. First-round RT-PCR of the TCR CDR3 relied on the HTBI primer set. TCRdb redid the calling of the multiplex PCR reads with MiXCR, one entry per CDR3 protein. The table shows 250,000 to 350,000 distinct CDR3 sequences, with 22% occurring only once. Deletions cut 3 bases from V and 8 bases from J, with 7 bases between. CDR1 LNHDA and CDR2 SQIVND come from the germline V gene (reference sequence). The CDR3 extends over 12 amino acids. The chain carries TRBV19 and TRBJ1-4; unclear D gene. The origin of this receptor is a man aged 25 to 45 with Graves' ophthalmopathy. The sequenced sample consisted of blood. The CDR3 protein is CASSIRREKLFF. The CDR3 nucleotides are TGTGCCAGTAGTATCAGAAGAGAAAAACTGTTTTTT. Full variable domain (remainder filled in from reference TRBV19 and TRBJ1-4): DGGITQSPKYLFRKEGQNVTLSCEQNLNHDAMYWYRQDPGQGLRLIYYSQIVNDFQKGDIAEGYSVSREKKESFPLTVTSAQKNPTAFYLCASSIRREKLFFGSGTQLSVL.